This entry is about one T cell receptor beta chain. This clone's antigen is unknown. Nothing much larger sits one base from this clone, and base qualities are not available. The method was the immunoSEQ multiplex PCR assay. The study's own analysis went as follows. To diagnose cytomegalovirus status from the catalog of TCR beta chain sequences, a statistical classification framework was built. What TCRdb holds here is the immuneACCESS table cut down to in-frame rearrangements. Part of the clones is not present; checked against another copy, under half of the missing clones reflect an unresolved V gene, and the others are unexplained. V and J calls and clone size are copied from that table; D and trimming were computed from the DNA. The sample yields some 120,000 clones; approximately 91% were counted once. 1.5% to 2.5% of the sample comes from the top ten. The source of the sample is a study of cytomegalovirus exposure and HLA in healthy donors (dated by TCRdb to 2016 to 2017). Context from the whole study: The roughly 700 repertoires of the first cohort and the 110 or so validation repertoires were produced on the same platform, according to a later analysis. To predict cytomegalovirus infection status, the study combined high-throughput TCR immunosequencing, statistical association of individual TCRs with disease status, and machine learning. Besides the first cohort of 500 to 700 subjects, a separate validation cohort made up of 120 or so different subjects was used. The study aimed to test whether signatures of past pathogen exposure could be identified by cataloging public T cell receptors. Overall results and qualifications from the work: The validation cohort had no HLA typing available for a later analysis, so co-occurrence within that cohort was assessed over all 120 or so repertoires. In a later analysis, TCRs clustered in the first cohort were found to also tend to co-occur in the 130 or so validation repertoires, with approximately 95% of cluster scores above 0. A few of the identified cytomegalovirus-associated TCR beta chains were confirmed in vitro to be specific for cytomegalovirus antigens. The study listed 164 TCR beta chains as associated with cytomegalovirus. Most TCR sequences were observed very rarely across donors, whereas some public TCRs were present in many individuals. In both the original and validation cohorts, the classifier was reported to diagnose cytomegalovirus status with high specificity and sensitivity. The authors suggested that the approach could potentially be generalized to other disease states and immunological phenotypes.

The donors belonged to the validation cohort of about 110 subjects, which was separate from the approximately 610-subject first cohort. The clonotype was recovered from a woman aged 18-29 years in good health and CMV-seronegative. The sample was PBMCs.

The CDR3 protein sequence reads: CASRVQGEAFF. The DNA sequence is TGTGCCAGCAGGGTGCAGGGCGAAGCTTTCTTT. The sequence links TRBV28 to TRBJ1-1; TRBD1 is perhaps the D gene, given 5 matching bases. CDR1 and CDR2 are drawn from the germline V gene: MDHEN, SYDVKM. The CDR3 runs 11 amino acids, cysteine and phenylalanine included. Kept here is only the CDR3 DNA, which spans 33 bases and is read in frame from base 1. V drops 6 bases and J drops 8 bases, leaving 10 bases in between.